The clone carrying this T cell receptor beta chain has just a few counts. Its target is not known. This sample was taken from a study of identical twins. Regarding the study as a whole: Researchers caution that invariant MAIT and iNKT cells could partly confound zero-insertion analyses. Weaker excess twin sharing was observed in beta out-of-frame sequences. Sequences that were out-of-frame, alpha and twin-shared displayed an excess of low generation probability. It was out-of-frame TCR alpha sharing in monozygotic twins that models underestimated.

TCRdb independently ran MiXCR on the 5' RACE reads; one entry per CDR3 protein. The sample holds 1.5 million to 2 million distinct CDR3 sequences; under 35% are singletons and the top ten take over 0.25%. Germline V gene sequence: CDR1 SGHTA, CDR2 FQGNSA. This CDR3 region has 12 residues. V gave up 4 bases and J gave up 8 bases, with 10 bases separating them. The sample comprised cord blood. This receptor was taken from a newborn girl in good health. The chain recombines TRBV7-2 with TRBJ2-3; D may be TRBD1 (5 bases). The CDR3 nucleotides are TGTGCCAGCAGCTCGAATAGGGGTACGCAGTATTTT. This sequence encodes CASSSNRGTQYF. The full variable domain, with the rest looked up from reference TRBV7-2 and TRBJ2-3, is GAGVSQSPSNKVTEKGKDVELRCDPISGHTALYWYRQSLGQGLEFLIYFQGNSAPDKSGLPSDRFSAERTGGSVSTLTIQRTQQEDSAVYLCASSSNRGTQYFGPGTRLTVL.